The following is a T cell receptor (beta chain) sequence with its context. No antigen is known for it. The whole isolated RNA underwent reverse transcription, so sequencing captured expressed TCRB transcripts. TCRdb keeps only in-frame clones here, not all; method: immunoSEQ multiplex PCR. The sample includes fewer than 550,000 clones, about 10% of them seen just once. CD4+ naive, central memory, regulatory and stem cell-like memory cells were sorted via CD45RO/CCR7/CD25/CD127/CD95/CD27. The data are from a study of beta chain features in type 1 diabetes. Notes on the study in general: Across patients, naive, central memory and Treg TCRB repertoires exhibited apparently greater similarity than was observed across healthy donors. Whether HLA type influences TCRB rearrangement remained unresolved here.

Trimming cost V 10 bases and J 0 bases, with 17 bases left between them. Germline loops: CDR1 MNHNS, CDR2 SASEGT. The CDR3 has 15 residues. The sample consisted of naive CD4+ T cells from blood. The J gene is TRBJ2-3, the V gene TRBV6-1; D might be TRBD2 (6 bases). The source of this sequence is a woman younger than 30 in good health. The CDR3 loop is CATIPGGYSTDTQYF. DNA of the CDR3: TGTGCCACCATCCCCGGGGGATACAGCACAGATACGCAGTATTTT.